A selection of T cell receptor beta chains follows, all from one sample in a study of blood T cell repertoires in COVID-19. Produced via immunoSEQ multiplex PCR; TCRdb's table is partial and in-frame only. Of under 300,000 clones listed, 75% to 90% were seen once; the top ten hold about 11%. Sequenced sample: peripheral blood. These receptors came from a woman in her 70s with acute or convalescent COVID-19. CDR3s include the opening cysteine and the closing phenylalanine or tryptophan. The D gene is left open where the match is weak. Some rows mark clone size as missing; the rest say once, few, many or name a class of expanded clone.

d_call	cdr3_length	v_call	clone_size	j_call	cdr3_aa	cdr3_nt
.	14	TRBV10-3	.	TRBJ1-2	CASYGKGTEYGYTF	TGTGCCAGCTATGGGAAGGGGACTGAGTATGGCTACACCTTC
TRBD2	15	TRBV7-2	.	TRBJ2-3	CASSSRTSGTDTQYF	TGTGCCAGCAGCTCTCGGACTAGCGGCACAGATACGCAGTATTTT
TRBD1	14	TRBV2	.	TRBJ1-1	CASSYRGVNTEAFF	TGTGCCAGCAGTTACAGGGGAGTAAACACTGAAGCTTTCTTT
TRBD1	14	TRBV5-5	.	TRBJ2-1	CASSLGGQRNEQFF	TGTGCCAGCAGCTTGGGGGGACAGAGAAATGAGCAGTTCTTC
.	17	TRBV15	.	TRBJ1-6	CATSPDRTSSYNSPLHF	TGTGCCACCAGCCCTGACAGGACAAGCTCCTATAATTCACCCCTCCACTTT
TRBD2	17	TRBV9	.	TRBJ2-2	CASSPRLAGLGTGELFF	TGTGCCAGCAGCCCCCGGCTAGCGGGGCTGGGCACCGGGGAGCTGTTTTTT
.	12	TRBV7-6	few	TRBJ2-2	CASSLFYGELFF	TGTGCCAGCAGCTTATTTTACGGGGAGCTGTTTTTT
.	16	TRBV4-1	.	TRBJ2-3	CASSQDGGALTDTQYF	TGCGCCAGCAGCCAAGACGGCGGGGCGCTCACAGATACGCAGTATTTT
TRBD1	18	TRBV5-1	few	TRBJ1-2	CASSSIAGTGPIDTGYTF	TGCGCCAGCAGCTCTATAGCCGGGACAGGCCCTATCGACACTGGCTACACCTTC
.	14	TRBV5-1	.	TRBJ1-4	CASRRDRPNEKLFF	TGCGCCAGCAGGCGAGACAGGCCTAATGAAAAACTGTTTTTT
.	16	TRBV7-2	.	TRBJ2-1	CASSPTMTSSYNEQFF	TGTGCCAGCAGCCCAACGATGACTAGCTCCTACAATGAGCAGTTCTTC
.	11	TRBV15	.	TRBJ1-6	CATSPPGALHF	TGTGCCACCAGTCCTCCGGGGGCCCTCCACTTT
TRBD1	13	TRBV2	.	TRBJ1-2	CASVIQGSYGYTF	TGTGCCAGCGTGATACAGGGGTCCTATGGCTACACCTTC
TRBD2	18	TRBV5-5	.	TRBJ2-1	CASSPGGGTKERYNEQFF	TGTGCCAGCAGCCCGGGCGGGGGGACCAAGGAACGGTACAATGAGCAGTTCTTC
.	15	TRBV30	once	TRBJ1-2	CAWSVLNGRSGGYTF	TGTGCCTGGAGTGTACTTAATGGACGGAGCGGTGGCTACACCTTC
.	15	TRBV11-2	.	TRBJ1-4	CASSRRGAANEKLFF	TGTGCCAGCAGTAGGAGGGGAGCCGCTAATGAAAAACTGTTTTTT
.	15	TRBV2	.	TRBJ1-4	CATGGVGQVNEKLFF	TGTGCCACAGGAGGGGTCGGGCAGGTTAATGAAAAACTGTTTTTT
TRBD1	17	TRBV19	.	TRBJ2-6	CASTRQGIQSGANVLTF	TGTGCCAGTACTCGACAGGGGATCCAGAGTGGGGCCAACGTCCTGACTTTC
TRBD1	18	TRBV4-2	.	TRBJ1-5	CASSHLTGGERVNQPQHF	TGTGCCAGCAGCCATTTGACAGGGGGCGAGAGGGTCAATCAGCCCCAGCATTTT